One sample yielded the 3 T cell receptor beta chains listed below, sequenced in a study of blood T cell repertoires in COVID-19. Generated by immunoSEQ multiplex PCR, the TCRdb table keeps only in-frame clones and is missing some. The data contain approximately 240,000 clones, around 90% of them singletons. Source material: PBMCs or T cells enriched from blood (not recorded which). The receptors derive from a woman aged 25 to 39 with acute COVID-19.

Points on this clone: This same CDR3 is encoded by further DNA sequences in the sample. J is TRBJ2-7 and V is TRBV14; possibly TRBD2 for D (6 bases). The ends were cut back, 4 bases at V and 4 bases at J, with 14 bases in the middle. Per germline, CDR1 SGHDN and CDR2 FVKESK. The length of the CDR3 is 14 residues. CDR3 nucleotides: TGTGCCAGCAGCCGCCGCTTAGGAGGGTACGAGCAGTACTTC. Amino acids: CASSRRLGGYEQYF.

The sample holds a few counts of this clone. This chain connects TRBV7-2 to TRBJ2-1; 7 nucleotides align to TRBD1. The CDR3 extends over 16 amino acids. J gave up 5 bases and V 1 base, and 8 bases lay outside the gene matches. Germline CDR1 SGHTA, CDR2 FQGNSA. CDR3 residues: CASSLVSGQKNNEQFF. The CDR3 bases are TGTGCCAGCAGCTTAGTCTCGGGACAGAAGAACAATGAGCAGTTCTTC.

V and J are TRBV20-1 and TRBJ1-3; D ambiguous. Per germline, CDR1 DFQATT and CDR2 SNEGSKA (reference sequence). V was clipped by 1 base and J by 8 bases, with 6 bases between them. The CDR3 length is 11 residues. The DNA of the CDR3 is TGCAGTGCTAGAGGCGGAGACACCATATATTTT. This encodes CSARGGDTIYF.